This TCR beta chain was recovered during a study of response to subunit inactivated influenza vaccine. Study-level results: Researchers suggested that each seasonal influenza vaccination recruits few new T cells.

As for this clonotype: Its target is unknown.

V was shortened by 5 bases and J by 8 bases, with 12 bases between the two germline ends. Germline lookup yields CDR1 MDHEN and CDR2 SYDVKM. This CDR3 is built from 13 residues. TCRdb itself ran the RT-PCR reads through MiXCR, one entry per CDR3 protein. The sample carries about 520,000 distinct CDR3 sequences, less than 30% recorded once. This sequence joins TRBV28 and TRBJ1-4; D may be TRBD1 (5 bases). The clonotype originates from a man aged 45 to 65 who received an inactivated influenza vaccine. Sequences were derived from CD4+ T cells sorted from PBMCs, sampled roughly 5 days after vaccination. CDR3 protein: CASSGGSEEKLFF. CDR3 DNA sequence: TGTGCCAGCAGTGGGGGGAGCGAAGAAAAACTGTTTTTT. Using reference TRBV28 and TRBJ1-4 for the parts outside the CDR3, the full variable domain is DVKVTQSSRYLVKRTGEKVFLECVQDMDHENMFWYRQDPGLGLRLIYFSYDVKMKEKGDIPEGYSVSREKKERFSLILESASTNQTSMYLCASSGGSEEKLFFGSGTQLSVL.